This is a list of T cell receptor beta chains from one sample in a study of tumor and adjacent non-tumor tissue in lung cancer. TCRdb reprocessed the multiplex PCR reads via MiXCR and lists one record per CDR3 protein. Of 200,000 to 250,000 distinct CDR3 sequences in the sample, 70% to 75% are singletons; the top ten hold under 30%. The material sequenced was lung tumor tissue. These receptors all stem from a man aged 55 to 70 with non-small cell lung cancer. CDR3s include the opening cysteine and the closing phenylalanine or tryptophan. A D gene is named only where the DNA matches it firmly. Only some rows state a clone size, as once, few, many or a class for expanded clones.

.,TRBJ1-2,.,14,TRBV14,TGTGCCAGCAGCCCCGTGACAGGCTCTTATGGCTACACCTTC,CASSPVTGSYGYTF
.,TRBJ2-2,.,14,TRBV11-1,TGTACCAGCAGCTTTAGTTGGAACACCGGGGAGCTGTTTTTT,CTSSFSWNTGELFF
.,TRBJ2-4,.,16,TRBV11-3,TGTGCCAGCAGCCCTTCATATTATTTAGCCAAAAACGTTCAGTACTTC,CASSPSYYLAKNVQYF
.,TRBJ1-3,medium-sized,14,TRBV20-1,TGCAGTGCTAGCGGCCCCGTGGCTGGAAACACCATATATTTT,CSASGPVAGNTIYF
.,TRBJ1-6,.,15,TRBV7-9,TGTGCCAGTAGCTTAGCGACGGGATATAATTCACCCCTCCACTTT,CASSLATGYNSPLHF
TRBD2,TRBJ2-7,.,15,TRBV20-1,TGCAGTGCTAGGGACTACCGGGACGGGAGGTATGAGCAGTACTTC,CSARDYRDGRYEQYF
TRBD2,TRBJ2-7,once,17,TRBV6-6,TGTGCCAGCAGTTATTCCGGGACTAGCGCGAGGATCTACGAGCAGTACTTC,CASSYSGTSARIYEQYF
TRBD2,TRBJ2-5,.,17,TRBV4-2,TGTGCCAGCAGCCAGGGGACTAGCGGGGGCCTGTGGGAGACCCAATACTTC,CASSQGTSGGLWETQYF
.,TRBJ2-6,once,16,TRBV11-2,TGTGCCAGCAGCTTCGGGACTGACTCTGGGGCCAACGTCCTGACTTTC,CASSFGTDSGANVLTF
.,TRBJ1-5,.,15,TRBV5-4,TGTGCCGGCAGTTACAGTCCATTCGGGAATCAGCCCCAGCATTTT,CAGSYSPFGNQPQHF
.,TRBJ1-5,many,11,TRBV12-3/TRBV12-4,TGTGCCAGCAGCCCGGGGGGGACCCAGCATTTT,CASSPGGTQHF
.,TRBJ2-2,.,12,TRBV13,TGTGCCAGCAGCCGACTGGCCGGGGAGCTGTTTTTT,CASSRLAGELFF
.,TRBJ2-5,.,14,TRBV6-1,TGTGTCAGCAGTGAAGCCGGTGGCCAAGAGACACAGTACTTC,CVSSEAGGQETQYF
.,TRBJ1-5,.,14,TRBV29-1,TGCAGCGTCGAAGACATGGAGGGGCGGCAGCCCCAGCATTTT,CSVEDMEGRQPQHF
.,TRBJ1-4,.,16,TRBV5-1,TGCGCCATCAGCCGAAGCGACAGCGCAACTAATGAAAAACTGTTATTT,CAISRSDSATNEKLLF
TRBD2,TRBJ2-3,.,14,TRBV4-3,TGCGCCAGCAGCCTTGGGACTAGGACAGATACGCAGTATTTT,CASSLGTRTDTQYF
.,TRBJ2-1,.,15,TRBV5-5,TGTGCCAGCAGCTTGGCTCCCGGGATGTGGAATGAGCAGTTCTTC,CASSLAPGMWNEQFF
.,TRBJ1-4,.,13,TRBV6-5,TGTGCCAGCACCTCAAGGATGAATGAAAAACAGTTTTTT,CASTSRMNEKQFF
.,TRBJ2-5,.,15,TRBV11-1,TGTGCCAGCAGCTTAGGGGTGCGGTGGCAAGAGACCCAGTACTTC,CASSLGVRWQETQYF
.,TRBJ2-2,.,15,TRBV5-8,TGTGCCATCAGCTTCCATCCGACGAACACCGGGGAGCTGTTTTTT,CAISFHPTNTGELFF
.,TRBJ1-2,.,12,TRBV6-6,TGTGCCAAGCGAGAACAGAACTATGGCTACACCTTC,CAKREQNYGYTF
.,TRBJ1-2,.,16,TRBV12-3/TRBV12-4,TGTGCCAGCAGCTCAGGGACCCCTCTGAGTTCGGAGGGCTACACCTTC,CASSSGTPLSSEGYTF
.,TRBJ1-5,.,16,TRBV18,TGTGCCAGCTCACCATCGGGGGGCCGGAGCAATCAGCCCCAGCATTTT,CASSPSGGRSNQPQHF
.,TRBJ1-1,.,14,TRBV6-2/TRBV6-3,TGTGCCAGCAGTTTGATGGCGGGGGGCATAGAAGCTTTCTTT,CASSLMAGGIEAFF
.,TRBJ2-1,.,16,TRBV6-2/TRBV6-3,TGTGCCAGCAGTTACCTCCTCGGAGACTACGACAATGAGCAGTTCTTC,CASSYLLGDYDNEQFF
TRBD2,TRBJ2-3,.,17,TRBV5-5,TGTGCCAGCAGCCCCTTGGTGACTAGCGGGGGGCAGGATACGCAGTATTTT,CASSPLVTSGGQDTQYF
.,TRBJ2-2,.,15,TRBV28,TGTGCCAGAAGAGAGGCTAGACCGAACACCGGGGAGCTGTTTTTT,CARREARPNTGELFF
.,TRBJ1-1,few,16,TRBV12-3/TRBV12-4,TGTGCCAGCAGCCGTGGGGGGAGGAGGAGGAACACTGAAGCTTTCTTT,CASSRGGRRRNTEAFF
TRBD2,TRBJ2-3,.,16,TRBV4-2,TGTGCCAGCAGCCATGATCTAGCGGGGTGCACAGATACGCAGTATTTT,CASSHDLAGCTDTQYF
TRBD1,TRBJ2-2,.,16,TRBV11-3,TGTGCCAGCAGCTTAGCAAGGGGGCGCTTCACCGGGGTGCTGTTTTTT,CASSLARGRFTGVLFF
.,TRBJ2-1,.,16,TRBV20-1,TGCAGTGCTGAACCGACTAGTGGGAGGATACACAATGAGCAGTTCTTC,CSAEPTSGRIHNEQFF
.,TRBJ1-3,.,15,TRBV5-4,TGTGCCAGCAGCCCAAGCGGAGCTACAGGAAACACCATACATTTT,CASSPSGATGNTIHF
.,TRBJ2-3,.,14,TRBV20-1,TGCAGTGCTAAAAACCCAATGAGCACAGATACGCAGTATTTT,CSAKNPMSTDTQYF